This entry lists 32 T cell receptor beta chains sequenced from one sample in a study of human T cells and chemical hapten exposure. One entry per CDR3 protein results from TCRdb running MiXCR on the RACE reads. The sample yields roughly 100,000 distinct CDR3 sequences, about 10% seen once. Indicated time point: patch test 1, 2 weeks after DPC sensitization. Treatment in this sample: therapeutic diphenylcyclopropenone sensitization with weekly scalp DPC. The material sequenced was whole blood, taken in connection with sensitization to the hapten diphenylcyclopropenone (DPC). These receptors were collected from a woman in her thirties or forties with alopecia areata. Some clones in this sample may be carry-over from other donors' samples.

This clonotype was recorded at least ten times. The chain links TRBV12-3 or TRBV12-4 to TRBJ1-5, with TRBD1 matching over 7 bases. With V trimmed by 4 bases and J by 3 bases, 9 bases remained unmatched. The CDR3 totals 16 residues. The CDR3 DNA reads TGTGCCAGCAGTTATCCACCGGACAGGTACAATCAGCCCCAGCATTTT. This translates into CASSYPPDRYNQPQHF.

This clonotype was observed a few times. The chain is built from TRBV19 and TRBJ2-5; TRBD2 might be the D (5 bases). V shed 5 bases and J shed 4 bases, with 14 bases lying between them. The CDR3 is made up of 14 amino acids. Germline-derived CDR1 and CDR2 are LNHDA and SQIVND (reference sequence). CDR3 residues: CASSPSLARETQYF. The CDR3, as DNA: TGTGCCAGTAGTCCCTCTCTAGCACGAGAGACCCAGTACTTC.

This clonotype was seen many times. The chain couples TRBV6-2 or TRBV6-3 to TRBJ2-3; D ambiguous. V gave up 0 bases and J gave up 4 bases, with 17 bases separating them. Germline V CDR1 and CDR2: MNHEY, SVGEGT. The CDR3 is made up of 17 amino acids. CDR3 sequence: CASSYSASNPRADTQYF. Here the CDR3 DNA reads TGTGCCAGCAGTTACTCGGCGTCAAATCCTAGGGCAGATACGCAGTATTTT.

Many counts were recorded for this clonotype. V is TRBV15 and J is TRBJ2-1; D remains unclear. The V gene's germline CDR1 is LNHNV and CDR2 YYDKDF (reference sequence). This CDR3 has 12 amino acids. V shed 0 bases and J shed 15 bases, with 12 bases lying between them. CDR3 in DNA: TGTGCCACCAGCAGAGATGTGGGGAATCGGTTCTTC. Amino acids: CATSRDVGNRFF.

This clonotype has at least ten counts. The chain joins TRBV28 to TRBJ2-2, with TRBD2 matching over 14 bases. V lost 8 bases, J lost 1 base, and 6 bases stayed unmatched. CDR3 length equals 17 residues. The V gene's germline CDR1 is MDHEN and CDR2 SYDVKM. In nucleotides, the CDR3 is TGTGCCAGCCAGGGACTAGCGGGAGTGAAGAACACCGGGGAGCTGTTTTTT. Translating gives CASQGLAGVKNTGELFF.

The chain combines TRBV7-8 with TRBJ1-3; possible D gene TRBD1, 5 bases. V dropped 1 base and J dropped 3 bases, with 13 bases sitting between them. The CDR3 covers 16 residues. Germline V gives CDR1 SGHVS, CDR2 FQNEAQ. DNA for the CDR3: TGTGCCAGCAGCTTAGTGGGCAGGGTTGGTGGAAACACCATATATTTT. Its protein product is CASSLVGRVGGNTIYF.

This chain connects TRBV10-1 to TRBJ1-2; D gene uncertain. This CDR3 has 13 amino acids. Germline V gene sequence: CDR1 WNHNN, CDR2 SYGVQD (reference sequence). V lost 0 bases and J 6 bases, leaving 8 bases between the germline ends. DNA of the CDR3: TGCGCCAGCAGTGAGTCAGCAGGCCATGGCTACACCTTC. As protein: CASSESAGHGYTF.

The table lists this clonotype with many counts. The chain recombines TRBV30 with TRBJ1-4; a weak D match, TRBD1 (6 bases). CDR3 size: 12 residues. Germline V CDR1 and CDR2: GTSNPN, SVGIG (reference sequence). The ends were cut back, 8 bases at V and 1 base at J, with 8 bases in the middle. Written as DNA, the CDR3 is TGTGCCGCAGGGGTAACTAATGAAAAACTGTTTTTT. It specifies CAAGVTNEKLFF.

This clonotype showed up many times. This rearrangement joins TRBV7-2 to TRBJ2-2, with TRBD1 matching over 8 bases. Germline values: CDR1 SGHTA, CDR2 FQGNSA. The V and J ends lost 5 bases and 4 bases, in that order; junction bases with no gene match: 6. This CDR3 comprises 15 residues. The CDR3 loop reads CASSTRTGSTGELFF. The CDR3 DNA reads TGTGCCAGCAGCACCCGGACAGGGTCCACCGGGGAGCTGTTTTTT.

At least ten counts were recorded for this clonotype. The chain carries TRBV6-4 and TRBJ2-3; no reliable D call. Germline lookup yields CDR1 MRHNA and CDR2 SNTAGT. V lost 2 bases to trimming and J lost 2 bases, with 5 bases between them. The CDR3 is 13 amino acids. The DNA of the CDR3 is TGTGCCAGCAGTGACCAGTACACAGATACGCAGTATTTT. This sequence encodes CASSDQYTDTQYF.

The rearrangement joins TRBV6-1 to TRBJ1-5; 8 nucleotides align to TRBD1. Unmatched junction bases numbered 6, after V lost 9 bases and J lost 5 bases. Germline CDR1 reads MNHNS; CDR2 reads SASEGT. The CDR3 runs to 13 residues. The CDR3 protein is CASEDRDYQPQHF. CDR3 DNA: TGTGCCAGTGAGGACAGGGACTATCAGCCCCAGCATTTT.

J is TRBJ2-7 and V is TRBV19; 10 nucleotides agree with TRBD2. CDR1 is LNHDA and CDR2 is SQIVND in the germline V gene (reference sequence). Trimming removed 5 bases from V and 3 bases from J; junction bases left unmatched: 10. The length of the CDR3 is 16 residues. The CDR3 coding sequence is TGTGCCAGTAGTCCCTCCAGCGGGAGGGCCGGCTACGAGCAGTACTTC. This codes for CASSPSSGRAGYEQYF.

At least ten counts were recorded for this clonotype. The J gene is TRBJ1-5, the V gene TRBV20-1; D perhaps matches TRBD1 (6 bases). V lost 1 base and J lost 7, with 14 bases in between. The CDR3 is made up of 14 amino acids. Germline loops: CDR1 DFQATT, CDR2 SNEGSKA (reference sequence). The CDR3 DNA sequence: TGCAGTGCTAGAGTTGGGGCAGGGGACCAGCCCCAGCATTTT. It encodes CSARVGAGDQPQHF.

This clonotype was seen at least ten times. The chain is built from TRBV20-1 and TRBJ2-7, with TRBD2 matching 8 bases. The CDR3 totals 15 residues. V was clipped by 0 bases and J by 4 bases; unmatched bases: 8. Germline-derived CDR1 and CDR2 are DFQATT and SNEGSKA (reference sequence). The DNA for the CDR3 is TGCAGTGCTAGAGATGCGCGAGCGGGAGAGTACGAGCAGTACTTC. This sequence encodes CSARDARAGEYEQYF.

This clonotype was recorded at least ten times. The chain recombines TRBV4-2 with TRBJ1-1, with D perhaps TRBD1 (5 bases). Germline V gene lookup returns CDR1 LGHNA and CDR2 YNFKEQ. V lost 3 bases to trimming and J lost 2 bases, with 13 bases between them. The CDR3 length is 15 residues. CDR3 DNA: TGTGCCAGCAGCCAGGGAGGAGGGGCTAACACTGAAGCTTTCTTT. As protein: CASSQGGGANTEAFF.

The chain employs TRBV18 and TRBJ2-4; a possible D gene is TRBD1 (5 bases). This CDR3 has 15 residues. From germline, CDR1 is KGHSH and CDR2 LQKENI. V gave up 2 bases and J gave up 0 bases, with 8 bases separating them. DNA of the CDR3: TGTGCCAGCTCACCAGGCAGGGTAGCCAAAAACATTCAGTACTTC. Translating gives CASSPGRVAKNIQYF.

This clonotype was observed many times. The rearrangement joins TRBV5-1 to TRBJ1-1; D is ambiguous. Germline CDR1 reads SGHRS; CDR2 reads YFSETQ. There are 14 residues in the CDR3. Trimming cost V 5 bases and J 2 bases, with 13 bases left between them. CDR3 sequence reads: CASRMRFQNTEAFF. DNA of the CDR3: TGCGCCAGCAGAATGAGGTTCCAAAACACTGAAGCTTTCTTT.

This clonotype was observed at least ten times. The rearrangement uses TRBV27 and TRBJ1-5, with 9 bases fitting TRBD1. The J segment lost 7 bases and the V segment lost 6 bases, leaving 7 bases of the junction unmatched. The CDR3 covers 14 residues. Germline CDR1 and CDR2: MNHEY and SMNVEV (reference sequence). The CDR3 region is CASRLTGGRQPQHF. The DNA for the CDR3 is TGTGCCAGCAGGCTTACAGGGGGCAGGCAGCCCCAGCATTTT.

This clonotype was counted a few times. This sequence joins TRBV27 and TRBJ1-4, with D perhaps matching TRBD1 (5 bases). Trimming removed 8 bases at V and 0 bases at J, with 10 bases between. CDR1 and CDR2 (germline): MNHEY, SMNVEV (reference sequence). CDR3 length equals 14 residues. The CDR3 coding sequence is TGTGCCAGCGGGGGGACGTCAACTAATGAAAAACTGTTTTTT. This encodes CASGGTSTNEKLFF.

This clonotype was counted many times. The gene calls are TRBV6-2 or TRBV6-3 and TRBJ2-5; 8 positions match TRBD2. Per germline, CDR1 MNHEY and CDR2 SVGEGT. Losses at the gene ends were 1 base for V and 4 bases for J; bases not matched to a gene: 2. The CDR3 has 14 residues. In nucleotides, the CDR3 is TGTGCCAGCAGTTACTTCCTAGCGGGAGAGACCCAGTACTTC. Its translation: CASSYFLAGETQYF.

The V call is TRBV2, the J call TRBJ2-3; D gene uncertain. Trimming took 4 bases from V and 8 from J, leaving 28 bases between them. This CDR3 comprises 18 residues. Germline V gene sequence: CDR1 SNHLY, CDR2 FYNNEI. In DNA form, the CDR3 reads TGTGCCAGCAGTGTCCCCCCCACGAGTAGCCTTCCTCTTGTTACGCAGTATTTT. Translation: CASSVPPTSSLPLVTQYF.

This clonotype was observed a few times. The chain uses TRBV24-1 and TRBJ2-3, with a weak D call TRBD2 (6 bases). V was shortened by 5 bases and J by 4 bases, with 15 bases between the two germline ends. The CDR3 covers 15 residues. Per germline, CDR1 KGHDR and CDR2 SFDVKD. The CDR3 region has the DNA TGTGCCACCAGTGTCGCGACCGGGAGCCCAGATACGCAGTATTTT. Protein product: CATSVATGSPDTQYF.

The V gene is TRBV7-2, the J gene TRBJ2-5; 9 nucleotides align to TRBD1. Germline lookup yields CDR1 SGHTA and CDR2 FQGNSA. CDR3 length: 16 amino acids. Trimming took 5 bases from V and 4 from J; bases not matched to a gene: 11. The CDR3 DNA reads TGTGCCAGCAGCGCCAGGACAGGGGTTCTACGAGAGACCCAGTACTTC. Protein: CASSARTGVLRETQYF.

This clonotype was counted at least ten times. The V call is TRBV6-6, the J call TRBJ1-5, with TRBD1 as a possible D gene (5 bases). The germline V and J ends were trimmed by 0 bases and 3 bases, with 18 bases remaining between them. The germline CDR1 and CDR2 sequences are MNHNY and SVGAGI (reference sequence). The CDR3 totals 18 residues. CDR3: CASSYSSLRGTHNQPQHF. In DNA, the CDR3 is TGTGCCAGCAGTTACTCGTCACTCCGGGGGACCCACAATCAGCCCCAGCATTTT.

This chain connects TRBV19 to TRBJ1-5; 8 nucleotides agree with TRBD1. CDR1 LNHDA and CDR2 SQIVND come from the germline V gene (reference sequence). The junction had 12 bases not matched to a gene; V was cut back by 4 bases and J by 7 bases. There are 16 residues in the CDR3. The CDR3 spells CASSNHLGQGIQPQHF. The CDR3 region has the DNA TGTGCCAGTAGTAATCACCTAGGACAGGGCATACAGCCCCAGCATTTT. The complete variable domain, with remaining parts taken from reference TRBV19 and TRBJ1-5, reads DGGITQSPKYLFRKEGQNVTLSCEQNLNHDAMYWYRQDPGQGLRLIYYSQIVNDFQKGDIAEGYSVSREKKESFPLTVTSAQKNPTAFYLCASSNHLGQGIQPQHFGDGTRLSIL.

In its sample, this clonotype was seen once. CDR3 sequence: CASRKGDAYEQYF. For the CDR3, the DNA is TGTGCCAGCAGGAAGGGGGACGCCTACGAGCAGTACTTC. The gene calls are TRBV7-2 and TRBJ2-7; D may be TRBD1 (6 bases). The CDR3 sequence is 13 residues long. The germline V gene encodes CDR1 SGHTA and CDR2 FQGNSA. V dropped 6 bases and J dropped 2 bases, with 11 bases sitting between them. The variable domain in full, with the rest retrieved from reference TRBV7-2 and TRBJ2-7, is GAGVSQSPSNKVTEKGKDVELRCDPISGHTALYWYRQSLGQGLEFLIYFQGNSAPDKSGLPSDRFSAERTGGSVSTLTIQRTQQEDSAVYLCASRKGDAYEQYFGPGTRLTVT.

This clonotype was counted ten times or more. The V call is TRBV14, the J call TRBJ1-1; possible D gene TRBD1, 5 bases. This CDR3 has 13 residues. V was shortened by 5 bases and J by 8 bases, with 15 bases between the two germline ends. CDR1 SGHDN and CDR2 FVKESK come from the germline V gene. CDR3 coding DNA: TGTGCCAGCAGCAGGGACCAGGGATCCGAAGCTTTCTTT. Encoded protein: CASSRDQGSEAFF. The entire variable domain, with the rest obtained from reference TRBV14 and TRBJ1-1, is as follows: EAGVTQFPSHSVIEKGQTVTLRCDPISGHDNLYWYRRVMGKEIKFLLHFVKESKQDESGMPNNRFLAERTGGTYSTLKVQPAELEDSGVYFCASSRDQGSEAFFGQGTRLTVV.

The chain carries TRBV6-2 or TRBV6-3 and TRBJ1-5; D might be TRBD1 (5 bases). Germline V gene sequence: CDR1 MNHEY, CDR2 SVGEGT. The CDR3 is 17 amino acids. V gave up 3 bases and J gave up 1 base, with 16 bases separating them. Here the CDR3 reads CASSYPGRPGSNQPQHF. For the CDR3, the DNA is TGTGCCAGCAGTTATCCAGGGCGCCCGGGGAGCAATCAGCCCCAGCATTTT.

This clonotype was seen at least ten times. The CDR3 protein is CASSLGGTGKSPLHF. The CDR3, as DNA: TGTGCCAGCAGTTTAGGGGGGACAGGGAAATCACCCCTCCACTTT. V is TRBV12-3 or TRBV12-4 and J is TRBJ1-6; 9 bases are a match to TRBD1. V lost 1 base to trimming and J lost 10 bases; unmatched junction nucleotides: 5. The CDR3 sequence is 15 residues long.

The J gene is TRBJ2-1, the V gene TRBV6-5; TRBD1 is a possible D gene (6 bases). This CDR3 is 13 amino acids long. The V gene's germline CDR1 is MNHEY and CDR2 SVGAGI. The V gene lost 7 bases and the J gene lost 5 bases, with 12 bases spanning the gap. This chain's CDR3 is CASTGTQNNEQFF. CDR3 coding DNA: TGTGCCAGCACCGGGACACAGAACAATGAGCAGTTCTTC.

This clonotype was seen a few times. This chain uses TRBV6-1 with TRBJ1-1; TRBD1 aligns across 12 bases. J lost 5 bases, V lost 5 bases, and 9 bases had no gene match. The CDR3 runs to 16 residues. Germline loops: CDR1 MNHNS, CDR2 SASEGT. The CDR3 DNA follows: TGTGCCAGCAGTCACCGGGACAGGGGGCGAAGGACTGAAGCTTTCTTT. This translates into CASSHRDRGRRTEAFF.

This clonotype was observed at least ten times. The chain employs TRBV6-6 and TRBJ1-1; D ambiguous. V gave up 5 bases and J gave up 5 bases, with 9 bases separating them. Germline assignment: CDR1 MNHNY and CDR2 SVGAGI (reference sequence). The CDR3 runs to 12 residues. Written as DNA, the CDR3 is TGTGCCAGCAGTGGGCCGGGAACTGAAGCTTTCTTT. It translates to CASSGPGTEAFF.